This T cell receptor (beta chain) was identified in a study of molecular identifiers for immune sequencing clone quantification. Broader study findings: Identical TCR molecules sharing a barcode could underestimate highly expanded clone sizes.

CDR3 length equals 14 residues. With 4 bases removed from V and 2 bases from J, the gap between germline ends came to 13 bases. Germline V gene sequence: CDR1 SQVTM, CDR2 ANQGSEA. Investigators produced naive CD8 libraries from around 20,000 to 1,000,000 sorted cells, drawing on 10%, 30% or 50% RNA. Previously reported methods and listed TCR primers produced the bulk TCR libraries. MiXCR, run by TCRdb on the PCR reads, gives a single entry per CDR3 protein. Here the sample spans about half a million distinct CDR3 sequences, about a quarter being singletons. This clonotype came up many times. The antigen remains unidentified.

Sequencing was done on a sample of naive CD8+ T cells from blood, with Jurkat cell RNA spiked in. Subset defined: FACS-sorted CD8+CD4-CCR7+CD45RA+ naive T cells. The genes are TRBV29-1 and TRBJ2-3, with a possible D match to TRBD2 (5 bases). This TCR was sampled from a human donor in good health. Some libraries in this study had Jurkat cell RNA spiked in. The CDR3 is CSVGGSGTTDTQYF. The CDR3 DNA sequence: TGCAGCGTTGGAGGTTCGGGAACCACAGATACGCAGTATTTT.